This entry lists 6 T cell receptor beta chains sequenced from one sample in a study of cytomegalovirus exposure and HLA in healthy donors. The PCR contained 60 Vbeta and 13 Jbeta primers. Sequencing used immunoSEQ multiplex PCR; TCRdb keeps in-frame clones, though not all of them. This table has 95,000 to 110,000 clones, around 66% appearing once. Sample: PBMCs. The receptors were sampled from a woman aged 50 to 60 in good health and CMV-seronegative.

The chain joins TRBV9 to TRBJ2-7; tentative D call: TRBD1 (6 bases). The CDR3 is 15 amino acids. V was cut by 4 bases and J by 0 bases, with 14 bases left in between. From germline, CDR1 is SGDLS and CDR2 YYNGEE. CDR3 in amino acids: CASSPSPGASYEQYF. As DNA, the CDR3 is TGTGCCAGCAGCCCTTCCCCAGGGGCCTCCTACGAGCAGTACTTC.

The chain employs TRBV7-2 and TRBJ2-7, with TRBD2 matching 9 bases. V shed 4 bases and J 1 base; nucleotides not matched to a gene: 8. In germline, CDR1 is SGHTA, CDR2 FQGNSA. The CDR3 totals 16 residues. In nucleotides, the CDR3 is TGTGCCAGCAGCTCCTTAGCGGGGGCCCCTTCCTACGAGCAGTACTTC. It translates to CASSSLAGAPSYEQYF.

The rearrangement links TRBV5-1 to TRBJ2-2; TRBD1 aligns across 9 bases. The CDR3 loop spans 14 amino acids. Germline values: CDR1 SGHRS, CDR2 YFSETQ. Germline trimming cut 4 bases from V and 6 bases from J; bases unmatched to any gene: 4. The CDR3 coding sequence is TGCGCCAGCAGCGAACAGGGGGCGGCCGGGGAGCTGTTTTTT. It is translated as CASSEQGAAGELFF.

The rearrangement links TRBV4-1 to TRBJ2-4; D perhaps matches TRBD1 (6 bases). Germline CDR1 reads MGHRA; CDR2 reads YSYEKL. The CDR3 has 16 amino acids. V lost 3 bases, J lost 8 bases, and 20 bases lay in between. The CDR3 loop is CASSQSGQGIGYIQYF. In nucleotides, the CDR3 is TGCGCCAGCAGCCAGTCCGGCCAGGGGATTGGGTACATTCAGTACTTC.

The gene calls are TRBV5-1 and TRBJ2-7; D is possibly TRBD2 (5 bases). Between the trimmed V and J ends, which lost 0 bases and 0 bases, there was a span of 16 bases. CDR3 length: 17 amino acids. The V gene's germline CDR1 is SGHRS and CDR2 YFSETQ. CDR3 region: CASSLVGWTPDSYEQYF. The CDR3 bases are TGCGCCAGCAGCTTGGTAGGGTGGACTCCTGACTCCTACGAGCAGTACTTC.

The CDR3 reads CASSWGDGNEKLFF. The CDR3 coding sequence is TGCGCCAGCAGCTGGGGGGACGGGAATGAAAAACTGTTTTTT. The chain employs TRBV5-1 and TRBJ1-4; the D gene is possibly TRBD1 (5 bases). The V end was cut by 3 bases, the J end by 5 bases, with 11 bases between. The CDR3 runs to 14 residues. Germline lookup yields CDR1 SGHRS and CDR2 YFSETQ. Looking up the rest from reference TRBV5-1 and TRBJ1-4 gives the full variable domain: KAGVTQTPRYLIKTRGQQVTLSCSPISGHRSVSWYQQTPGQGLQFLFEYFSETQRNKGNFPGRFSGRQFSNSRSEMNVSTLELGDSALYLCASSWGDGNEKLFFGSGTQLSVL.